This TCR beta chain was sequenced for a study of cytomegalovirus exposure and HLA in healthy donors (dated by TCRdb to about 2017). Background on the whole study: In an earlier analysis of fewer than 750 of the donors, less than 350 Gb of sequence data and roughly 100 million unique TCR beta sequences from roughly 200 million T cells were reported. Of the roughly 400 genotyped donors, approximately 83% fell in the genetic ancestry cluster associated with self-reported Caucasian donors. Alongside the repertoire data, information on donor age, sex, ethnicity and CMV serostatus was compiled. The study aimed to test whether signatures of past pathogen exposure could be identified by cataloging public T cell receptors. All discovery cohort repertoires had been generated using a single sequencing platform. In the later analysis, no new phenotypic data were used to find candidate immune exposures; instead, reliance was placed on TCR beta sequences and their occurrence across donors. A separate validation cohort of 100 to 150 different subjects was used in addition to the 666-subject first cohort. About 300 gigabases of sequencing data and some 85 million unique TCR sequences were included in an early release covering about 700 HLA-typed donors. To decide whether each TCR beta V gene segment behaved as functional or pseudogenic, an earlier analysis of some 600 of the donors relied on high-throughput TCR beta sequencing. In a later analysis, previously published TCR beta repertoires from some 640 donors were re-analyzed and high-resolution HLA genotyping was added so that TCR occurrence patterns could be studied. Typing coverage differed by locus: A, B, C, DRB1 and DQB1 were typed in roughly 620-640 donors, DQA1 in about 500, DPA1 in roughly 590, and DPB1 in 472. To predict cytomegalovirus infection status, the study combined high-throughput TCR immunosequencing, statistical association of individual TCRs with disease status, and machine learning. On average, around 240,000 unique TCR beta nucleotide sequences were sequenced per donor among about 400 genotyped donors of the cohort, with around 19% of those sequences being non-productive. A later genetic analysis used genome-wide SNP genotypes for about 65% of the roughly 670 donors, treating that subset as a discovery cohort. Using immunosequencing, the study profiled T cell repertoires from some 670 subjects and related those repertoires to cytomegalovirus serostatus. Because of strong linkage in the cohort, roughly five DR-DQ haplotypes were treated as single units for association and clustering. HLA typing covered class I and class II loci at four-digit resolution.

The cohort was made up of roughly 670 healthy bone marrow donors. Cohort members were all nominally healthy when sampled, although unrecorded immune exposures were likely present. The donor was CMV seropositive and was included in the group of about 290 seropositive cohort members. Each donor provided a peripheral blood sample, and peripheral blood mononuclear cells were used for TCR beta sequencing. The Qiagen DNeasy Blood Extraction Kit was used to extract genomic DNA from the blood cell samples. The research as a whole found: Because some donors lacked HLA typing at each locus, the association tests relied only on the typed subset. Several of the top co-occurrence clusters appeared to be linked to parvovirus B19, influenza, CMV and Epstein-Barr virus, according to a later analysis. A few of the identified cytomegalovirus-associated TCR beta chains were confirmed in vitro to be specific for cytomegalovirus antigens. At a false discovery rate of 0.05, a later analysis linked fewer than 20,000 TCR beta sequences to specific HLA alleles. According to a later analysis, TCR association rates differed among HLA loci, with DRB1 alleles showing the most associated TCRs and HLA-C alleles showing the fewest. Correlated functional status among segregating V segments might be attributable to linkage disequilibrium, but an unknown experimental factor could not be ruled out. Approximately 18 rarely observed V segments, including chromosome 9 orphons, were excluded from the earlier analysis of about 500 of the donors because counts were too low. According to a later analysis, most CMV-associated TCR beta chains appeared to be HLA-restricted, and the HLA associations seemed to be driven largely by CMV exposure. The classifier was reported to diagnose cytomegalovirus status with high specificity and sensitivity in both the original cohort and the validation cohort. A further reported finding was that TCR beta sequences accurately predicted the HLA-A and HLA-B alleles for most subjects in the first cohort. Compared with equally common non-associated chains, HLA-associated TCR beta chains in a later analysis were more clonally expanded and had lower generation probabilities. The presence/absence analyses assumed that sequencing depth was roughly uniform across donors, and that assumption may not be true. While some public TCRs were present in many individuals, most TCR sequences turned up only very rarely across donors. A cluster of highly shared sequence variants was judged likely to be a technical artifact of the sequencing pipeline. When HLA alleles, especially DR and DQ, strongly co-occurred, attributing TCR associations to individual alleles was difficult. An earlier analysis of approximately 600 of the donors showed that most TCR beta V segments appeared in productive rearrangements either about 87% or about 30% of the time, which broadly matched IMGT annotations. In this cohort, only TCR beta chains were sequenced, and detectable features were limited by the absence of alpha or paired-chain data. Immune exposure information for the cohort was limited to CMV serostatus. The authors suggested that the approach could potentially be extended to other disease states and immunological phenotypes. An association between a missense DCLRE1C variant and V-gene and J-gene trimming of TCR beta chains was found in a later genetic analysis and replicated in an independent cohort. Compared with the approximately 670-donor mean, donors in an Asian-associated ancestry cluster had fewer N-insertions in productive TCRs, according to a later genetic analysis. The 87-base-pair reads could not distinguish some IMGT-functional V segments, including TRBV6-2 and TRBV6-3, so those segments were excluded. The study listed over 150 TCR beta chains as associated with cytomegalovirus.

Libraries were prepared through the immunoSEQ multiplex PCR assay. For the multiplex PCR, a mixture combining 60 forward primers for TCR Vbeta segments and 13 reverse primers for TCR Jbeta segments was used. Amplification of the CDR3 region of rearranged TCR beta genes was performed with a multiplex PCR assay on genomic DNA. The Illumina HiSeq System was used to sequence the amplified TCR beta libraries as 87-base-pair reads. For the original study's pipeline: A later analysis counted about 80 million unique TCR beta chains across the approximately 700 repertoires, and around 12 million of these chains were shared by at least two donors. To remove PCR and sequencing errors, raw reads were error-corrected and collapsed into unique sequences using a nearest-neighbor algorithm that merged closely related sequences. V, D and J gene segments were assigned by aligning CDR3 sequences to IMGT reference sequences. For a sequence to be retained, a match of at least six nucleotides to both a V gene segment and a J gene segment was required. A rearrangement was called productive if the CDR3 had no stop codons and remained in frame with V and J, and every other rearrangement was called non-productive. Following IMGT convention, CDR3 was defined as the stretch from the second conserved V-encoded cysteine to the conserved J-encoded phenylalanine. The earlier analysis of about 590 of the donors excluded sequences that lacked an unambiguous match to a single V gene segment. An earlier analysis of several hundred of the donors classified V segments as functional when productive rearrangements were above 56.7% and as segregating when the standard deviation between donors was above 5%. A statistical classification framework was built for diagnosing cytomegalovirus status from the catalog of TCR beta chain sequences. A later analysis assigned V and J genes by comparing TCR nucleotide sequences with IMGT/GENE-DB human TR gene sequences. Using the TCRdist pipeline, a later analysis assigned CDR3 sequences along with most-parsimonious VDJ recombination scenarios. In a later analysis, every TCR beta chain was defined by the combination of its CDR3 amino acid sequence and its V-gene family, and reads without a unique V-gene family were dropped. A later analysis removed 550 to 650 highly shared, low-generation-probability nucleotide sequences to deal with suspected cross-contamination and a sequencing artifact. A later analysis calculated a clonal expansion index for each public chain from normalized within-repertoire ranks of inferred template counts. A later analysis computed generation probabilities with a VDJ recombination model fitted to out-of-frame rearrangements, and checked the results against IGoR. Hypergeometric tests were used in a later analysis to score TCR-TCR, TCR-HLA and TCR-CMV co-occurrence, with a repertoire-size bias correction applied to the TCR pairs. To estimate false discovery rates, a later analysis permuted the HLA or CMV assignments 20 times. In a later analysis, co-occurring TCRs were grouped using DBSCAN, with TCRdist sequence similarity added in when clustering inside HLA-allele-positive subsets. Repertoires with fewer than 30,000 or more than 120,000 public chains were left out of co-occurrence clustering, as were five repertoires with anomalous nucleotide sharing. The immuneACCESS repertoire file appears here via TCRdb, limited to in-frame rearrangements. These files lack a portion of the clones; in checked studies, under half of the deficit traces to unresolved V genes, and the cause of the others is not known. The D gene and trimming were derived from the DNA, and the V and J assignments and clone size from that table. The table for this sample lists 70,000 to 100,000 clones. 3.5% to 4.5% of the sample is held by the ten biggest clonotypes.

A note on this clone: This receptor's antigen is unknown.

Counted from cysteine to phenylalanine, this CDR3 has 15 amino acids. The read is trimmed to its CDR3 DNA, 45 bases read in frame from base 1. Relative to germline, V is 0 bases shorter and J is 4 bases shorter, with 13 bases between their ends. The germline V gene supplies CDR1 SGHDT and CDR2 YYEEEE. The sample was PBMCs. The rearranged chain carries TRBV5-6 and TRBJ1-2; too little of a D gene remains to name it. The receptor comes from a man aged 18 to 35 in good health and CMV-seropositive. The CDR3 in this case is CASSLGPTGAYGYTF. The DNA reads TGTGCCAGCAGCTTGGGGCCAACGGGTGCCTATGGCTACACCTTC.